This is a list of T cell receptor beta chains from one sample in a study of T-cell memory formation after mild COVID-19. TCRdb used MiXCR to reprocess the 5' RACE reads, holding one entry per CDR3 protein. This table holds 170,000 or so distinct CDR3 sequences, 20% to 25% found once. The sample taken for sequencing was PBMCs or a T cell subset sorted from them (not recorded which). These TCRs come from an adult woman who had mild COVID-19 (a few samples of this study predate the infection). Cell type and time point are not known. CDR3s include the opening cysteine and the closing phenylalanine or tryptophan. A D gene is named only where the DNA matches it firmly. Only some rows state a clone size, as once, few, many or a class for expanded clones.

j_gene	abundance	d_gene	v_gene	CDR3aa	CDR3nt
TRBJ2-5	few	TRBD2	TRBV7-3	CASSLTPAGGETQYF	TGTGCCAGCAGCTTAACTCCAGCGGGGGGAGAGACCCAGTACTTC
TRBJ1-1	.	.	TRBV21-1	CASSSSPGQGGTEAFF	TGTGCCAGCAGCTCTAGTCCGGGACAGGGAGGCACTGAAGCTTTCTTT
TRBJ2-1	.	TRBD2	TRBV7-8	CASSLALAGKYNEQFF	TGTGCCAGCAGCTTAGCACTAGCGGGGAAGTACAATGAGCAGTTCTTC
TRBJ2-7	few	.	TRBV12-3/TRBV12-4	CASSLAYTYEQYF	TGTGCCAGCAGTTTAGCCTATACGTACGAGCAGTACTTC
TRBJ1-1	few	TRBD1	TRBV27	CASSLSQGGTEAFF	TGTGCCAGCAGTTTAAGCCAGGGGGGTACTGAAGCTTTCTTT
TRBJ2-7	few	.	TRBV9	CASSVAGGPPLEQYF	TGTGCCAGCAGCGTAGCGGGCGGGCCTCCTCTCGAGCAGTACTTC
TRBJ1-1	few	.	TRBV7-9	CASSPGDTEAFF	TGTGCCAGCAGCCCCGGGGACACTGAAGCTTTCTTT
TRBJ2-5	few	.	TRBV10-3	CAISESMAATESQYF	TGTGCCATCAGTGAGTCGATGGCGGCTACGGAGAGCCAGTACTTC
TRBJ1-1	.	.	TRBV4-3	CASSQENLMNTEAFF	TGCGCCAGCAGCCAAGAAAACCTTATGAACACTGAAGCTTTCTTT
TRBJ2-1	.	.	TRBV6-4	CASSDSSVTYNEQFF	TGTGCCAGCAGTGACTCTAGCGTGACCTACAATGAGCAGTTCTTC
TRBJ1-6	few	TRBD1	TRBV3-1	CASSQAVRGSDSPLHF	TGTGCCAGCAGCCAAGCGGTCAGGGGGTCGGATTCACCCCTCCACTTT
TRBJ2-3	.	.	TRBV9	CASSPGSGSNTDTQYF	TGTGCCAGCAGCCCAGGCTCGGGGTCGAACACAGATACGCAGTATTTT
TRBJ1-1	few	.	TRBV15	CATSRGMNTEAFF	TGTGCCACCTCGAGGGGGATGAACACTGAAGCTTTCTTT
TRBJ2-1	.	TRBD1	TRBV5-1	CASSWTGVEQFF	TGCGCCAGCAGCTGGACAGGGGTTGAGCAGTTCTTC
TRBJ2-1	.	.	TRBV24-1	CATSDSTRGSYNEQFF	TGTGCCACCAGTGACTCTACGAGAGGATCCTACAATGAGCAGTTCTTC
TRBJ1-2	.	.	TRBV9	CASSVGGDYGYTF	TGTGCCAGCAGCGTGGGGGGCGACTATGGCTACACCTTC
TRBJ1-2	few	.	TRBV5-1	CASRSGIYGYTF	TGCGCCAGCAGATCCGGTATCTATGGCTACACCTTC
TRBJ1-3	many	TRBD1	TRBV4-1	CASSQADRDNTIYF	TGCGCCAGCAGCCAAGCCGACAGGGACAACACCATATATTTT
TRBJ2-5	.	.	TRBV6-5	CASSYSAVTSETQYF	TGTGCCAGCAGTTACTCGGCGGTTACCTCTGAGACCCAGTACTTC
TRBJ2-7	many	.	TRBV7-8	CASSLELNYEQYF	TGTGCCAGCAGCTTAGAACTTAACTACGAGCAGTACTTC
TRBJ2-5	.	TRBD1	TRBV7-2	CASSPGTGGDQETQYF	TGTGCCAGCAGCCCGGGGACAGGGGGGGACCAAGAGACCCAGTACTTC
TRBJ1-2	few	.	TRBV5-1	CASSLPGANGYTF	TGCGCCAGCAGCTTACCGGGGGCGAATGGCTACACCTTC
TRBJ1-5	few	.	TRBV5-6	CASSRQSSYQPQHF	TGTGCCAGTAGCCGACAGTCGAGTTATCAGCCCCAGCATTTT
TRBJ1-2	.	.	TRBV4-3	CASSQGRSNYGYTF	TGCGCCAGCAGCCAAGGACGGTCTAACTATGGCTACACCTTC
TRBJ2-3	.	TRBD1	TRBV12-3/TRBV12-4	CASSLTGGESDTQYF	TGTGCCAGCAGTCTGACAGGGGGGGAGTCAGATACGCAGTATTTT
TRBJ2-1	many	.	TRBV10-2	CASSSGPYNEQFF	TGCGCCAGCAGTTCTGGGCCTTACAATGAGCAGTTCTTC
TRBJ2-7	.	TRBD1	TRBV7-9	CASSPPGTERAYEQYF	TGTGCCAGCAGCCCACCCGGGACAGAAAGGGCCTACGAGCAGTACTTC
TRBJ1-1	.	.	TRBV2	CASSNVAEAFF	TGTGCCAGCAGTAATGTTGCTGAAGCTTTCTTT